The sequence of this T cell receptor (beta chain) was determined in a study of low-dose radiotherapy and immunotherapy resistance in tumors. About the study: The drug cyclophosphamide was given into a vein at 200 mg/m2 every two weeks, one day before radiation and immunotherapy. Every day for four cycles from cycle 1 day 1, patients took 300 mg of oral aspirin.

The J segment lost 11 bases and the V segment lost 3 bases, leaving 12 bases of the junction unmatched. The V gene's germline CDR1 is LGHDT and CDR2 YNNKEL (reference sequence). The CDR3 length is 15 residues. With regard to this clonotype: This likely reflects a read error, since a far larger clone is one base away.

Specified time point: after trial treatment. The treatment here: LDRT plus nivolumab, ipilimumab, low-dose cyclophosphamide and aspirin (RACIN trial). TRAV- and TRBV-specific primers were used for first-strand cDNA, which covered alpha and beta chains. A constant-region primer paired with the V-primer adapter amplified TCRs over about 20 PCR cycles. Using its own MiXCR run on the reads, TCRdb lists one record per CDR3 protein. The sample records approximately 46,000 distinct CDR3 sequences, 20% to 30% being singletons. This chain uses TRBV3-1 with TRBJ2-5, with 10 nucleotides matching TRBD1. This clonotype was sampled from a male donor with prostate cancer. Sequencing used PBMCs, obtained after low-dose radiotherapy plus immunotherapy. The CDR3 bases are TGTGCCAGCAGCCAGGGGACAGGGGCCGGAGGTGAGCAGTACTTC. Protein sequence: CASSQGTGAGGEQYF.